Sequencing of this T cell receptor beta chain was carried out in a study of T cell responses to AZD1222 COVID-19 vaccine. Whole-study findings and limits: Females outnumbered males among donors, who were mostly white British; clonal diversity was possibly underestimated.

TCRdb's table, derived via immunoSEQ multiplex PCR, lists solely in-frame clones and lacks some. The sample lists approximately 110,000 clones; 85% were seen once. Worth noting for this clone: Its target is unknown.

Per the germline V gene, CDR1 is SNHLY and CDR2 is FYNNEI. This CDR3 spans 15 amino acids. Losses at the gene ends were 8 bases for V and 2 bases for J; bases not matched to a gene: 7. This chain connects TRBV2 to TRBJ1-5, with TRBD1 matching 9 bases. The source was peripheral blood, collected 28 days after the second AZD1222 dose. This clonotype was obtained from an adult who received the AZD1222 COVID-19 vaccine. This CDR3 reads CASENRGLGNQPQHF. In DNA form, the CDR3 reads TGTGCCAGCGAGAACAGGGGGCTCGGCAATCAGCCCCAGCATTTT.